The entry below describes one T cell receptor beta chain. Germline V gene sequence: CDR1 ENHRY, CDR2 SYGVKD. Trimming cost V 6 bases and J 0 bases, with 21 bases left between them. The CDR3 length is 19 residues. The entry originates in a study of T cell changes during pregnancy in multiple sclerosis. The table came from immunoSEQ multiplex PCR; TCRdb's copy has only in-frame clones and leaves some out. The sample records about 77,000 clones, over 75% being singletons. V usage is TRBV10-3 and J usage is TRBJ2-6; TRBD1 might be the D (6 bases). The sample in question was peripheral blood, obtained before pregnancy. The clonotype originates from a female donor with multiple sclerosis, enrolled in a pregnancy study. CDR3 coding DNA: TGTGCCATCAGCAAAAAATCAGGGGTTCAGACCTCTGGGGCCAACGTCCTGACTTTC. It yields the protein CAISKKSGVQTSGANVLTF.